This is a list of T cell receptor beta chains from one sample in a study of CD4 and CD8 cells across lung adenocarcinoma regions. Via MiXCR, TCRdb re-called the PCR reads, giving one row per CDR3 protein. The sample includes about 6,500 distinct CDR3 sequences, 51% seen only once; the top ten take roughly 30%. What was sequenced was CD4+ T cells from the center of a lung tumor. These receptors all stem from a female donor with lung adenocarcinoma. The CD4 and CD8 labels of this study may be unreliable. CDR3s include the opening cysteine and the closing phenylalanine or tryptophan. Each record gives: clone size, D gene, J gene, V gene, CDR3 protein, CDR3 DNA. The D gene is left open where the match is weak. A clone size is listed for some rows: how often the clone was seen (once, few, many), or a class if it is expanded.

few	TRBD1	TRBJ2-7	TRBV6-1	CASRPGTGFSYEQYF	TGTGCCAGCAGGCCCGGGACAGGGTTCTCCTACGAGCAGTACTTC
NA	NA	TRBJ2-3	TRBV20-1	CRARLPRFKPSTF	TGCAGAGCTAGACTACCTAGATTTAAGCCCTCGACATTT
few	TRBD1	TRBJ2-3	TRBV4-2	CASSRRDRGTDTQYF	TGTGCCAGCAGTCGCCGGGACAGGGGGACAGATACGCAGTATTTT
few	TRBD2	TRBJ2-5	TRBV6-2/TRBV6-3	CASRAWGGSRETQYF	TGTGCCAGCAGGGCGTGGGGCGGGAGCCGCGAGACCCAGTACTTC
NA	TRBD2	TRBJ2-3	TRBV6-1	CAGSEASGKDTQYF	TGTGCCGGGAGTGAGGCTAGCGGCAAAGATACCCAGTATTTT
NA	TRBD2	TRBJ2-3	TRBV6-2/TRBV6-3	CASSYSGREADTQYF	TGTGCCAGCAGTTACAGCGGGAGGGAGGCAGATACGCAGTATTTT
NA	TRBD1	TRBJ2-1	TRBV6-1	CASKRQGAQFF	TGTGCCAGCAAAAGACAGGGGGCGCAGTTCTTC
NA	NA	TRBJ2-3	TRBV6-1	CARSEGSDTDTQYF	TGTGCCAGGAGTGAGGGTAGTGACACAGATACCCAGTATTTC
few	NA	TRBJ1-3	TRBV6-1	CASSRGSGNTIYF	TGTGCCAGCAGCCGAGGCTCTGGAAACACCATATATTTT
few	NA	TRBJ2-1	TRBV6-5	CASSYYGRKSYNEQFF	TGTGCCAGCAGTTACTACGGGAGAAAGTCCTACAATGAGCAGTTCTTC
few	NA	TRBJ2-7	TRBV27	CASSLLGARAGFYEQYF	TGTGCCAGCAGTTTATTAGGGGCCCGGGCGGGATTCTACGAGCAGTACTTC
NA	NA	TRBJ1-2	TRBV25-1	CASSDDWALWVGYSGYTF	TGTGCCAGCAGTGATGATTGGGCCCTCTGGGTGGGCTATTCTGGCTACACCTTC
NA	NA	TRBJ1-6	TRBV6-1	CASMKQGVGSPLHF	TGTGCCAGCATGAAACAGGGAGTTGGTTCACCCCTCCACTTT
NA	TRBD1	TRBJ2-1	TRBV6-1	CASSETGNNEQFF	TGTGCCAGCAGCGAGACAGGGAACAATGAGCAGTTCTTC
NA	NA	TRBJ1-6	TRBV6-1	CASRRGADCNQPLHF	TGTGCCAGCAGGAGGGGGGCGGATTGCAATCAGCCCCTCCACTTT
NA	NA	TRBJ2-4	TRBV5-1	CFSTGPGGGAKDTQYF	TGTTTCAGCACGGGACCGGGGGGCGGAGCCAAAGACACCCAGTACTTC
NA	TRBD1	TRBJ2-1	TRBV10-1	CASSVRGLYEQFF	TGCGCCAGCAGTGTCAGGGGGCTTTACGAGCAGTTCTTC
NA	NA	TRBJ2-5	TRBV6-1	CASSEWGGDNEAQYF	TGTGCCAGCAGTGAATGGGGAGGTGACAACGAGGCCCAGTACTTC
many	TRBD2	TRBJ2-7	TRBV7-2	CASSQSRTSGGGYEQYF	TGTGCCAGCAGCCAATCCCGGACTAGCGGAGGGGGCTACGAGCAGTACTTC
medium-sized	TRBD2	TRBJ2-7	TRBV12-3/TRBV12-4	CASSTTSGRTYEQYF	TGTGCCAGCAGCACGACTAGCGGGCGAACCTACGAGCAGTACTTC
NA	TRBD2	TRBJ2-3	TRBV6-1	CAGIVSGDTDTQYF	TGTGCGGGGATTGTCAGCGGGGACACAGATACGCAGTATTTT
NA	NA	TRBJ2-5	TRBV7-6	CASSGHQETQYF	TGTGCCAGTTCGGGACATCAAGAGACCCAGTACTTC
large	NA	TRBJ2-3	TRBV6-5	CASSYPGTDTQYF	TGTGCCAGCAGTTACCCTGGCACAGATACGCAGTATTTT
few	NA	TRBJ2-1	TRBV10-2	CASSHTSEQFF	TGCGCCAGCAGCCACACCAGCGAGCAGTTCTTC
few	NA	TRBJ2-6	TRBV12-3/TRBV12-4	CASSQWSSGANVLTF	TGTGCCAGCAGTCAATGGAGCTCTGGGGCCAACGTCCTGACTTTC
few	NA	TRBJ1-2	TRBV11-3	CASSLAMGGGGFYGYTF	TGTGCCAGCAGCTTAGCCATGGGTGGGGGAGGATTCTATGGCTACACCTTC
NA	TRBD1	TRBJ2-5	TRBV6-1	CASSSRGTDTQYF	TGTGCCAGCAGTAGCCGTGGGACAGATACCCAGTACTTC
medium-sized	NA	TRBJ2-7	TRBV6-1	CATGPTGYEQYF	TGTGCCACAGGGCCGACTGGCTACGAGCAGTACTTC
medium-sized	NA	TRBJ2-5	TRBV6-1	CASSGRGYQETQYF	TGTGCCAGCAGTGGCCGGGGCTATCAAGAGACCCAGTACTTC
NA	NA	TRBJ2-3	TRBV7-2	CASSRDSNTDTQYF	TGTGCCAGCAGCCGGGACTCGAACACAGATACGCAGTATTTT
NA	NA	TRBJ2-5	TRBV6-1	CAGRRGGGPQETQYF	TGTGCCGGCAGGCGCGGGGGCGGGCCCCAAGAGACCCAGTACTTC
NA	NA	TRBJ2-5	TRBV6-1	CASMRTGRAQETQYF	TGTGCCAGCATGCGAACTGGCAGGGCGCAAGAGACCCAGTACTTC
few	TRBD2	TRBJ2-5	TRBV6-1	CASRPEWGGQETQYF	TGTGCCAGCCGACCCGAGTGGGGGGGGCAAGAGACCCAGTACTTC
NA	NA	TRBJ2-2	TRBV6-1	CASRPGFAGELFF	TGTGCCAGCAGGCCAGGGTTCGCCGGGGAGCTGTTTTTT
few	TRBD1	TRBJ1-6	TRBV7-8	CASSLAKQGRFSPLHF	TGTGCCAGCAGCTTAGCGAAACAGGGGCGTTTTTCACCCCTCCACTTT
NA	TRBD2	TRBJ2-1	TRBV27	CASRSGTSSNGEQFF	TGTGCCAGCAGATCCGGGACTAGCAGCAACGGGGAGCAGTTCTTC
NA	TRBD1	TRBJ2-3	TRBV7-2	CASSLTGGYTDTQYF	TGTGCCAGCAGCCTAACAGGGGGCTACACAGATACGCAGTATTTT
NA	NA	TRBJ2-5	TRBV5-1	CASSLAQGVGETQYF	TGCGCCAGCAGCTTGGCACAGGGAGTAGGAGAGACCCAGTACTTC
NA	NA	TRBJ2-2	TRBV4-1	CASSQEVTEREQGGTGELFF	TGCGCCAGCAGCCAAGAAGTGACGGAAAGAGAACAAGGGGGTACCGGGGAGCTGTTTTTT
NA	TRBD2	TRBJ2-3	TRBV10-1	CARARGGLRGDTQYF	TGCGCCAGGGCCCGGGGGGGCCTAAGAGGAGATACGCAGTATTTT
medium-sized	TRBD1	TRBJ2-5	TRBV27	CASSTGQQETQYF	TGTGCCAGCAGTACGGGACAGCAAGAGACCCAGTACTTC
NA	TRBD2	TRBJ2-6	TRBV27	CASRVGGGAYGANVLTF	TGTGCCAGCAGGGTCGGCGGGGGGGCGTACGGGGCCAACGTCCTGACTTTC
few	NA	TRBJ1-2	TRBV7-9	CASSSLRDYGYTF	TGTGCCAGCAGCTCCCTCAGGGACTATGGCTACACCTTC
NA	NA	TRBJ2-7	TRBV25-1	CASRETGRTYEQYF	TGTGCCAGCAGGGAAACAGGGCGGACCTACGAGCAGTACTTC